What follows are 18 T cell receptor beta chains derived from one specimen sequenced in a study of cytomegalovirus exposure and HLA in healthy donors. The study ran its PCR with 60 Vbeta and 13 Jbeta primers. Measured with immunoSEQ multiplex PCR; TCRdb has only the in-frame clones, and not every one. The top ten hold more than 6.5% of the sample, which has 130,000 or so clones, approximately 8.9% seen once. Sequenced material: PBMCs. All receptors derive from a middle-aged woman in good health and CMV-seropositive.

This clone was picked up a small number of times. CDR3 region: CASSLEGQLGQYF. As DNA, the CDR3 is TGCGCCAGCAGCTTGGAGGGACAATTAGGGCAGTACTTC. This chain joins TRBV5-1 and TRBJ2-7, with a tentative D call TRBD1 (6 bases). Germline lookup yields CDR1 SGHRS and CDR2 YFSETQ. The CDR3 runs to 13 residues. Trimming pared 0 bases from V and 9 bases from J, leaving 13 bases between.

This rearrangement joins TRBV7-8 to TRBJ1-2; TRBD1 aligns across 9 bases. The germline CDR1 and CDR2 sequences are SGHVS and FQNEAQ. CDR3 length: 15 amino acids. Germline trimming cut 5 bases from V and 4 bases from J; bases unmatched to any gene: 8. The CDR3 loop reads CASSGRDREGYGYTF. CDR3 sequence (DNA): TGTGCCAGCAGCGGAAGGGACAGGGAAGGCTATGGCTACACCTTC.

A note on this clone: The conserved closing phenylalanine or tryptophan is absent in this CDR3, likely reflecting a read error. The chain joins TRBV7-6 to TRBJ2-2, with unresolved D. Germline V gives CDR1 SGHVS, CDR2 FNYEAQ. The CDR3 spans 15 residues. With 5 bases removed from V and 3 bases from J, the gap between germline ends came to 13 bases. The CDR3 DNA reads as TGTGCCAGCAGCCAGAAATTTCCCGACACCGGGGAGCTGTTTGTT. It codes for CASSQKFPDTGELFV.

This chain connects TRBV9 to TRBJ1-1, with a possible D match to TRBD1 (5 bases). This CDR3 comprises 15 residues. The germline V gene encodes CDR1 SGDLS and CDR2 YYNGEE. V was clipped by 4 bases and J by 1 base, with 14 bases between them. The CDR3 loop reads CASSPRTRTNTEAFF. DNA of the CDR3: TGTGCCAGCAGCCCCCGGACACGGACGAACACTGAAGCTTTCTTT.

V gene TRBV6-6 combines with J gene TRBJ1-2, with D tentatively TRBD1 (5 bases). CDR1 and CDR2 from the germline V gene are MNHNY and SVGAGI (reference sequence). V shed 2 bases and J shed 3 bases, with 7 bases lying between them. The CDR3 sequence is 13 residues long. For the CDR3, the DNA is TGTGCCAGCAGTTACGGGGCTTACTATGGCTACACCTTC. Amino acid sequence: CASSYGAYYGYTF.

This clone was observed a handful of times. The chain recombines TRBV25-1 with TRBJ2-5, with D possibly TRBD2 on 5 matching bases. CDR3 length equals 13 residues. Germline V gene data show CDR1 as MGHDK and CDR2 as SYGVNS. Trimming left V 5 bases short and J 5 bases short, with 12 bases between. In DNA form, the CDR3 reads TGTGCCAGCAGTCCAACGGGGTGGGAGACCCAGTACTTC. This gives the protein CASSPTGWETQYF.

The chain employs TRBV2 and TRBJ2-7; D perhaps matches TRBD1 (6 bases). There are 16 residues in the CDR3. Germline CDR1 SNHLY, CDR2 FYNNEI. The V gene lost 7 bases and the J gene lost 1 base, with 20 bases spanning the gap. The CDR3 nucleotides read TGTGCCAGCAAGCCCTCCGAGACAGGCCTTTCCTACGAGCAGTACTTC. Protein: CASKPSETGLSYEQYF.

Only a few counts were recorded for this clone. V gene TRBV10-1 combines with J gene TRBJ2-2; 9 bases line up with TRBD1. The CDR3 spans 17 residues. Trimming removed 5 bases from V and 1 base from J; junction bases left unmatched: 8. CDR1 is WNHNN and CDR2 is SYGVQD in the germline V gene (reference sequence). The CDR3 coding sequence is TGCGCCAGCAGTTCCCACAGGGGGCCACTGAACACCGGGGAGCTGTTTTTT. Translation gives CASSSHRGPLNTGELFF.

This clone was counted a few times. In nucleotides, the CDR3 is TGTGCCAGCAGTGCTTCGACAAGAAACTATGGCTACACCTTC. This codes for CASSASTRNYGYTF. The chain links TRBV6-5 to TRBJ1-2; no firm D call. Germline CDR1 reads MNHEY; CDR2 reads SVGAGI. This CDR3 spans 14 amino acids. Trimming removed 5 bases from V and 2 bases from J, with 12 bases in between.

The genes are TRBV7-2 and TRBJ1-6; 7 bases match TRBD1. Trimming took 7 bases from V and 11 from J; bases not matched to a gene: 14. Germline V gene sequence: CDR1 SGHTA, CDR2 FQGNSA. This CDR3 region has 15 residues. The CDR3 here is CASTRAGTVITPLHF. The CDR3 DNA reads TGTGCCAGCACCAGGGCCGGGACAGTCATAACACCCCTCCACTTT.

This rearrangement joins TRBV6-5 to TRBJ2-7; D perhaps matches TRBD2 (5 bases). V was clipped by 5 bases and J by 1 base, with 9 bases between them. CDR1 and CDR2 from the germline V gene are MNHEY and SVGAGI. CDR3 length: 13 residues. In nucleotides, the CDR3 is TGTGCCAGCAGTGATCGGGGTTCCTACGAGCAGTACTTC. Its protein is CASSDRGSYEQYF.

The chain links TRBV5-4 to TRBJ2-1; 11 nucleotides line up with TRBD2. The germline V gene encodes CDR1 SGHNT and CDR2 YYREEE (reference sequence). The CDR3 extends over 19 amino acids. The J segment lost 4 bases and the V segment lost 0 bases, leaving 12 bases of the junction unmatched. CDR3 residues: CASSLVIAGGINPYNEQFF. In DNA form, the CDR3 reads TGTGCCAGCAGCTTGGTGATAGCGGGGGGGATCAATCCATACAATGAGCAGTTCTTC.

CDR3 sequence reads: CASSIIRGRGGTEAFF. In nucleotides, the CDR3 is TGTGCCAGTAGTATAATCAGGGGGCGAGGCGGCACTGAAGCTTTCTTT. The chain carries TRBV19 and TRBJ1-1; 8 bases line up with TRBD1. V lost 2 bases and J lost 4; bases outside the gene matches: 9. The CDR3 extends over 16 amino acids. Germline CDR1 reads LNHDA; CDR2 reads SQIVND (reference sequence).

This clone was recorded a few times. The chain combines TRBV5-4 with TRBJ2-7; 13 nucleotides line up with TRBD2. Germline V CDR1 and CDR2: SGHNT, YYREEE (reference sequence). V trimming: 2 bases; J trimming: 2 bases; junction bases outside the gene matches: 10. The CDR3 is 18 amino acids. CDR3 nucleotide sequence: TGTGCCAGCAGCTTCTTGACTAGCGGGGGGTCCTTTCCCTACGAGCAGTACTTC. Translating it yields CASSFLTSGGSFPYEQYF.

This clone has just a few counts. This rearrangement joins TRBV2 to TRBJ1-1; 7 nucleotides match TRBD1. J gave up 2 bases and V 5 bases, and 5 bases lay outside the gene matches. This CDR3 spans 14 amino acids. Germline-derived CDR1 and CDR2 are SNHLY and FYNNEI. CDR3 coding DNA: TGTGCCAGCAGTTCTGGACAGGTTAACACTGAAGCTTTCTTT. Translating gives CASSSGQVNTEAFF.

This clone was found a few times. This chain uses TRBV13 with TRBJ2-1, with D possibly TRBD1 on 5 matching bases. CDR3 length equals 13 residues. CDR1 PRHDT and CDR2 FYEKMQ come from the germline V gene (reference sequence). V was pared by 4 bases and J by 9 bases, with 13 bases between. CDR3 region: CASSSNQGVEQFF. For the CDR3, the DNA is TGTGCCAGCAGCTCCAACCAGGGCGTTGAGCAGTTCTTC.

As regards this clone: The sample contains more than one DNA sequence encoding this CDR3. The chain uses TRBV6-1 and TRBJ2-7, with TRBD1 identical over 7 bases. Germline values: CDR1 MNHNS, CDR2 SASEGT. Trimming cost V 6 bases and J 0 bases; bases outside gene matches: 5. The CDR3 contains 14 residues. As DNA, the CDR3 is TGTGCCAGCAGCGAACAGGGGAGCTCCTACGAGCAGTACTTC. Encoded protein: CASSEQGSSYEQYF.

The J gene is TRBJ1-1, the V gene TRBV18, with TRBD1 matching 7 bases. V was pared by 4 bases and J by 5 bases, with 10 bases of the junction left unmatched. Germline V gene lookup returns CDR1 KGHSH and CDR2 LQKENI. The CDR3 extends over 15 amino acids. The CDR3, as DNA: TGTGCCAGCTCACAAACTGGGACAGCACCGACTGAAGCTTTCTTT. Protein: CASSQTGTAPTEAFF.